This T cell receptor beta chain was sequenced during a study of T cell responses to AZD1222 COVID-19 vaccine. Germline V gives CDR1 WSHSY, CDR2 SAAADI. V lost 7 bases to trimming and J lost 5 bases, with 15 bases between them. The CDR3 extends over 14 amino acids. The study's findings and limits: The peak T cell response came first, and repertoires were sampled only after it. Only a handful of AZD1222 recipients were seropositive at baseline.

Sequencing was performed with immunoSEQ multiplex PCR; in TCRdb, only in-frame clones are kept and a portion is missing. Of more than 120,000 clones listed, 85% to 90% were seen once; the top ten hold under 2%. Regarding this clone: What it binds is not known.

The V call is TRBV10-2, the J call TRBJ1-5; no clear D. The TCR was taken from an adult who received the AZD1222 COVID-19 vaccine. This specimen consisted of peripheral blood, obtained 28 days after the second AZD1222 dose. The CDR3 sequence: CASTALGYDQPQHF. The DNA of the CDR3 is TGCGCCAGCACCGCTCTCGGGTACGATCAGCCCCAGCATTTT.